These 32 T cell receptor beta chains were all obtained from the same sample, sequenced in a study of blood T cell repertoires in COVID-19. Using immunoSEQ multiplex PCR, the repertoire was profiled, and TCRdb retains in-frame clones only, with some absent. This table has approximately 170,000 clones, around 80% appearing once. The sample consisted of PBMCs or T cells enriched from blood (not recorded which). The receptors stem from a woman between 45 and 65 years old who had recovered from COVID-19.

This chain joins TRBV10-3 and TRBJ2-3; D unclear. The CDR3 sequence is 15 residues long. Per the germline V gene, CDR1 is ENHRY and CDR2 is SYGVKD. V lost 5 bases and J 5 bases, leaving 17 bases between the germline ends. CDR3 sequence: CAISPRLSEEDTQYF. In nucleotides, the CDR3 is TGTGCCATCAGTCCCCGACTTTCAGAGGAAGATACGCAGTATTTT.

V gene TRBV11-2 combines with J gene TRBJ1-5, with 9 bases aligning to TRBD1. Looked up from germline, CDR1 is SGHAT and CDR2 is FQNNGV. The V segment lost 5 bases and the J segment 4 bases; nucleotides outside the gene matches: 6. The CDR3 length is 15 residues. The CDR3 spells CASSADRGSNQPQHF. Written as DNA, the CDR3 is TGTGCCAGCAGCGCGGACAGGGGTTCTAATCAGCCCCAGCATTTT.

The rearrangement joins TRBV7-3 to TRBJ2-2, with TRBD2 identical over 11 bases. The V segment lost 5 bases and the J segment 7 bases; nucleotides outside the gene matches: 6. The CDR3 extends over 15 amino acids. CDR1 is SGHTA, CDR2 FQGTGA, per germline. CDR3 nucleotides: TGTGCCAGCAGCGCGACTAGCGGGACTGGCGGGGAGCTGTTTTTT. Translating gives CASSATSGTGGELFF.

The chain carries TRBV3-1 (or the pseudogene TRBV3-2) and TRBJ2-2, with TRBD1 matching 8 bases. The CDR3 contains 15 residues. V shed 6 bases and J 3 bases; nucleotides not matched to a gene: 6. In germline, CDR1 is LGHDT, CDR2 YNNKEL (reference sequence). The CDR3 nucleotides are TGTGCCAGCAGTCCGGACAGGGCAGACACCGGGGAGCTGTTTTTT. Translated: CASSPDRADTGELFF.

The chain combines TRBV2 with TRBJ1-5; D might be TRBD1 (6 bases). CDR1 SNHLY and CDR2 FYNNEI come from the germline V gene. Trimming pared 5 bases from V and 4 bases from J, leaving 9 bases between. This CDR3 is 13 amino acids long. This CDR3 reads CASSSQGNQPQHF. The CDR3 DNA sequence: TGTGCCAGCAGTTCGCAGGGGAATCAGCCCCAGCATTTT.

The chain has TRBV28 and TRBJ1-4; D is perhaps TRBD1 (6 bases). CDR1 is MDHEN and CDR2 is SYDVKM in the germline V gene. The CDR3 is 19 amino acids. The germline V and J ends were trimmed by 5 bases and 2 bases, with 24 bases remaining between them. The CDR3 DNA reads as TGTGCCAGCAGTCCGACTTCCCCGACAGGAAGGACGACTAATGAAAAACTGTTTTTT. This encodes CASSPTSPTGRTTNEKLFF.

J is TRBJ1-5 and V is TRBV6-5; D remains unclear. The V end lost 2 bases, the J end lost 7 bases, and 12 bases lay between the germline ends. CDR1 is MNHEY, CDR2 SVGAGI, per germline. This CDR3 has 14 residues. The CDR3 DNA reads TGTGCCAGCAGTTACGCCCCCGGGGTCCAGCCCCAGCATTTT. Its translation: CASSYAPGVQPQHF.

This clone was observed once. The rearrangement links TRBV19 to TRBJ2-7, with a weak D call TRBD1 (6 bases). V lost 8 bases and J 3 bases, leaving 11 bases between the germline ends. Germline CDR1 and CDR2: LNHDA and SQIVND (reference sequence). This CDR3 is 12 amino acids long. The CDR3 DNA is TGTGCCAGTCAGGACAGCTACTACGAGCAGTACTTC. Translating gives CASQDSYYEQYF.

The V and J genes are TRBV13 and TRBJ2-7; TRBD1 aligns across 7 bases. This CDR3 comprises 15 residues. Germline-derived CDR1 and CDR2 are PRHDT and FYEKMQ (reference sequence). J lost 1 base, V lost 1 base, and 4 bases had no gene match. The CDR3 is CASSLENRGSYEQYF. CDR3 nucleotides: TGTGCCAGCAGCTTAGAAAACAGGGGTTCCTACGAGCAGTACTTC.

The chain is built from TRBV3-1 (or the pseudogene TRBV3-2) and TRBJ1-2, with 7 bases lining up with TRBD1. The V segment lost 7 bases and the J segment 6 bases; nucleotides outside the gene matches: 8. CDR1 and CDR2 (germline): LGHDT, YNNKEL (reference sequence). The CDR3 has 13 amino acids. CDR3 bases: TGTGCCAGCATAGGGACAGCACATAATGGCTACACCTTC. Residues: CASIGTAHNGYTF.

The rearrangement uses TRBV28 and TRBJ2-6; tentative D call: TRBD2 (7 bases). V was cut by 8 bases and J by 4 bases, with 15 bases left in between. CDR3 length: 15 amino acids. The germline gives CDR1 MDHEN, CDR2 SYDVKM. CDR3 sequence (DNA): TGTGCCAGCTACGGGGGGCTCTCCGGGGCCAACGTCCTGACTTTC. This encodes CASYGGLSGANVLTF.

The CDR3 reads CASRDRGLGEAFF. CDR3 nucleotide sequence: TGTGCCAGCAGGGACAGGGGGCTCGGGGAGGCTTTCTTT. The chain couples TRBV6-5 to TRBJ1-1, with 11 bases identical to TRBD1. This CDR3 contains 13 residues. V dropped 6 bases and J dropped 11; count of bases not matched to a gene: 8. Germline V gene data show CDR1 as MNHEY and CDR2 as SVGAGI.

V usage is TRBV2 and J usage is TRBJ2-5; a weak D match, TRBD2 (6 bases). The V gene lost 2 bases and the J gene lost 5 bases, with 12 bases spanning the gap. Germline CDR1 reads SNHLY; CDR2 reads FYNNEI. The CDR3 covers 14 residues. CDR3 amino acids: CASSEPPRGETQYF. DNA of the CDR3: TGTGCCAGCAGTGAACCCCCCCGGGGGGAGACCCAGTACTTC.

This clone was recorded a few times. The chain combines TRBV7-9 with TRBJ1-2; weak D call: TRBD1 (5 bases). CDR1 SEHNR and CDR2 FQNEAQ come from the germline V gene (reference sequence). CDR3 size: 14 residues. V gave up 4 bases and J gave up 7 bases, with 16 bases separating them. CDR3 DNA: TGTGCCAGCAGCTCCAGCGGGGCCTTGGGTGGCTACACCTTC. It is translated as CASSSSGALGGYTF.

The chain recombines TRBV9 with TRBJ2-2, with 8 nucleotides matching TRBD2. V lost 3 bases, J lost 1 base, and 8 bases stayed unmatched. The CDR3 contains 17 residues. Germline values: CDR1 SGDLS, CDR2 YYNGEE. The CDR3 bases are TGTGCCAGCAGCGCCTACCCGGGGGGGAAGAACACCGGGGAGCTGTTTTTT. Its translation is CASSAYPGGKNTGELFF.

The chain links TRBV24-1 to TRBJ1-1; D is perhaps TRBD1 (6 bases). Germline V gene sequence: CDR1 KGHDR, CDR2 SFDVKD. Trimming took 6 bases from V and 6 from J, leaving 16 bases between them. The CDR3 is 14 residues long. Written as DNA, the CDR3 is TGTGCCACCAGTAGGTCCGGGGGGGGCGCTGAAGCTTTCTTT. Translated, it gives CATSRSGGGAEAFF.

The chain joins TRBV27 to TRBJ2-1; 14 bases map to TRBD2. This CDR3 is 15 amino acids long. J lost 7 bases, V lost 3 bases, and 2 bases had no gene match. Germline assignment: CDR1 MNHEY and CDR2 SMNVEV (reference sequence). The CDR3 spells CASSLTSGRANEQFF. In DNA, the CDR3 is TGTGCCAGCAGTTTGACTAGCGGGAGGGCGAATGAGCAGTTCTTC.

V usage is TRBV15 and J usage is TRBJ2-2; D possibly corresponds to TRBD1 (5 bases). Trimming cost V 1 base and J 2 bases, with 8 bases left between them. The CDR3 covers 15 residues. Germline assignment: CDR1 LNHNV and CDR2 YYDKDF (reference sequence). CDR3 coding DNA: TGTGCCACCAGCAGAGGACAGCTAAACACCGGGGAGCTGTTTTTT. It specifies CATSRGQLNTGELFF.

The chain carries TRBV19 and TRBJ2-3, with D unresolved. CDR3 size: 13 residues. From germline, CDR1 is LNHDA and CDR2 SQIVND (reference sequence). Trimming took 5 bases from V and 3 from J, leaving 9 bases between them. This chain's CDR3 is CASSATSTDTQYF. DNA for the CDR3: TGTGCCAGTAGTGCGACATCTACAGATACGCAGTATTTT.

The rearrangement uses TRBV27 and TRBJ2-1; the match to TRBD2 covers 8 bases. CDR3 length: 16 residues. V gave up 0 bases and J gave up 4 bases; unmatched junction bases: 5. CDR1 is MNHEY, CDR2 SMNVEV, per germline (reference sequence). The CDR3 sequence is CASSLSVIAGYNEQFF. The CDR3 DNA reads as TGTGCCAGCAGTTTATCTGTAATAGCGGGGTACAATGAGCAGTTCTTC.

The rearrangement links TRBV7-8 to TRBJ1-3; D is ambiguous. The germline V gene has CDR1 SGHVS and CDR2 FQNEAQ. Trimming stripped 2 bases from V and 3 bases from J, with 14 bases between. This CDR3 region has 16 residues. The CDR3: CASSLFGEGIGNTIYF. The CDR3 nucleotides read TGTGCCAGCAGCTTATTCGGGGAAGGGATTGGAAACACCATATATTTT. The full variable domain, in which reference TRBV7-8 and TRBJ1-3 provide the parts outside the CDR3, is GAGVSQSPRYKVAKRGQDVALRCDPISGHVSLFWYQQALGQGPEFLTYFQNEAQLDKSGLPSDRFFAERPEGSVSTLKIQRTQQEDSAVYLCASSLFGEGIGNTIYFGEGSWLTVV.

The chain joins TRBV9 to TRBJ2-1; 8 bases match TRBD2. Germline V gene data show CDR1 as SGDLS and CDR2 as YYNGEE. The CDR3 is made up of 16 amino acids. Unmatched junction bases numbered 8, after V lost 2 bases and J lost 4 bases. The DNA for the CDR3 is TGTGCCAGCAGCGTTAGAGGCAGCGGGGGTTACAATGAGCAGTTCTTC. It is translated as CASSVRGSGGYNEQFF.

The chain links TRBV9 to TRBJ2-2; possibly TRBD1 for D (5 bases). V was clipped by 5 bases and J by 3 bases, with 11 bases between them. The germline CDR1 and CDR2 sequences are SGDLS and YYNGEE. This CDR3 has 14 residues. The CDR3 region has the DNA TGTGCCAGCAGGTGGGGCTCCGACACCGGGGAGCTGTTTTTT. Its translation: CASRWGSDTGELFF.

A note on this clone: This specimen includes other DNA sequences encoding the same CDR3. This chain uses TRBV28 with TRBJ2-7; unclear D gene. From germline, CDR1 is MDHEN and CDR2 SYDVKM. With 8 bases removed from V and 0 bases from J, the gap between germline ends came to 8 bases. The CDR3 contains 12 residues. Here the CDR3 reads CASSSSSYEQYF. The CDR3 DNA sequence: TGTGCCAGCTCATCCAGCTCCTACGAGCAGTACTTC. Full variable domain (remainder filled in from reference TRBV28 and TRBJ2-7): DVKVTQSSRYLVKRTGEKVFLECVQDMDHENMFWYRQDPGLGLRLIYFSYDVKMKEKGDIPEGYSVSREKKERFSLILESASTNQTSMYLCASSSSSYEQYFGPGTRLTVT.

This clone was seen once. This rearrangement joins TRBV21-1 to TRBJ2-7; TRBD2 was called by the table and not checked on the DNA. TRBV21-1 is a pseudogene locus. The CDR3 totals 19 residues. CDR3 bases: TGTGCCAGCAGCAAAAAGGGACTAGCGGGAGCGCTGTTAAACTACGAGCAGTACTTC. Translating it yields CASSKKGLAGALLNYEQYF.

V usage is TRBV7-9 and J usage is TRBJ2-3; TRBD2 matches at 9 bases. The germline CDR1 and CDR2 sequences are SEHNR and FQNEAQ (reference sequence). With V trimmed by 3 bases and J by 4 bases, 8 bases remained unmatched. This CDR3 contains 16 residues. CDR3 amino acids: CASSLGIAGVADTQYF. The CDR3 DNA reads TGTGCCAGCAGCTTGGGAATAGCGGGAGTCGCAGATACGCAGTATTTT.

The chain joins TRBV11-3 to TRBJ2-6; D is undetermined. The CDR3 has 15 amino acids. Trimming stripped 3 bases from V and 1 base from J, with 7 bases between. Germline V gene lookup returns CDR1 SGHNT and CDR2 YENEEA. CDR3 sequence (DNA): TGTGCCAGCAGCTTCGTCCGTTCTGGGGCCAACGTCCTGACTTTC. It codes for CASSFVRSGANVLTF.

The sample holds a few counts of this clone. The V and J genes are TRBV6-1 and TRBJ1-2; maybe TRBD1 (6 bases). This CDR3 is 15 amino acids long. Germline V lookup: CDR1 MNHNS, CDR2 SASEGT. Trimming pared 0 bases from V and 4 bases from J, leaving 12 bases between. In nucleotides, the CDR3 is TGTGCCAGCAGTGAAGCAGGGGGGGTAGGCTATGGCTACACCTTC. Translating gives CASSEAGGVGYGYTF.

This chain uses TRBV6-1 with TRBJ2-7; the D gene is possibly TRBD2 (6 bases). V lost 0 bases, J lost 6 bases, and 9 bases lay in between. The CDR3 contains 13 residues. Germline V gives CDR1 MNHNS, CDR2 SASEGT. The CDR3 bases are TGTGCCAGCAGTGAAGCAAGGGAGGCCGAGCAGTACTTC. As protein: CASSEAREAEQYF.

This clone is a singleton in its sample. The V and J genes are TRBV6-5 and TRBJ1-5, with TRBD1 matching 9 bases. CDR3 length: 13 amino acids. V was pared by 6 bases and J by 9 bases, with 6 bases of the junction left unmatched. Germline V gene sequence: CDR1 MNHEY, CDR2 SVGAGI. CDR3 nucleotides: TGTGCCAGCAGAAGGACAGGGGCGCTGCCCCAGCATTTT. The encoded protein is CASRRTGALPQHF.

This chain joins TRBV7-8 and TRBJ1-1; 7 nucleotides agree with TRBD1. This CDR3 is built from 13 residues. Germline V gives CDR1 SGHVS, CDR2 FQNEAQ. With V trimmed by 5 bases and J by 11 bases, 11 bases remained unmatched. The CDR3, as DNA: TGTGCCAGCAGCAGCTACAGGGGCGGCGAGGCTTTCTTT. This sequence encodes CASSSYRGGEAFF.

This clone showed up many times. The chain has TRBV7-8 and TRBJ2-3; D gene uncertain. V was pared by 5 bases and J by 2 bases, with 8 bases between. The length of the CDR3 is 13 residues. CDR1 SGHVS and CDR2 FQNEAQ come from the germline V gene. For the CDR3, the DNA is TGTGCCAGCAGCGGGCCAGACACAGATACGCAGTATTTT. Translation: CASSGPDTDTQYF.